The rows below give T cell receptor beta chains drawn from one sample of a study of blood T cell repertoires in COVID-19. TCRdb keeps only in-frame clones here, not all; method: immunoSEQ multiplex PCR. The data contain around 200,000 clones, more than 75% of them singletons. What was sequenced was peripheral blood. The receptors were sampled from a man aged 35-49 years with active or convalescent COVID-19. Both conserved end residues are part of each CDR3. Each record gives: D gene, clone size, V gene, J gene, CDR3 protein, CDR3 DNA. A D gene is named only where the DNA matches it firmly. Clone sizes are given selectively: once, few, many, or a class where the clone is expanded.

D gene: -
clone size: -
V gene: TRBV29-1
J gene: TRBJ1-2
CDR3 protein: CSVGHRDTDYGYTF
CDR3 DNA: TGCAGCGTCGGACACCGGGACACCGACTATGGCTACACCTTC

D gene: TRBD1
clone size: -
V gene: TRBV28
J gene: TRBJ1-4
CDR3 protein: CASSPTGALTNEKLFF
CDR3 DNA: TGTGCCAGCAGCCCGACAGGGGCGCTAACTAATGAAAAACTGTTTTTT

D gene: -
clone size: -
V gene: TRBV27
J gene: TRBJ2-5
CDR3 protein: CASGTHLGTQYF
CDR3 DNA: TGTGCCAGCGGGACACATTTGGGGACCCAGTACTTC

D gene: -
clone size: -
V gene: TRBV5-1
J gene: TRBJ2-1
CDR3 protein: CASSEGSSYNEQFF
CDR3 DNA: TGCGCCAGCAGCGAGGGAAGCTCCTACAATGAGCAGTTCTTC

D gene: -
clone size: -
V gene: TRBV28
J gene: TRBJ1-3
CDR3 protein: CASLGNTIYF
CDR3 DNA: TGTGCCAGCCTCGGAAACACCATATATTTT

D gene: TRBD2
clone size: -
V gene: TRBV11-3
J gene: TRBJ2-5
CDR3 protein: CASSSVAGWETQYF
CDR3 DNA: TGTGCCAGCAGCTCGGTAGCGGGGTGGGAGACCCAGTACTTC

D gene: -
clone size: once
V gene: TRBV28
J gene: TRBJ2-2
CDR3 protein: CASRLDSSNTGELFF
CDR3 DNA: TGTGCCAGCAGGCTGGACAGTTCGAACACCGGGGAGCTGTTTTTT

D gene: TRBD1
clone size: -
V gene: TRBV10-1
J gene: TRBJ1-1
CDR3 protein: CASTTLTGDLTEAFF
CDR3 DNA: TGCGCCAGCACTACACTGACAGGGGACCTCACTGAAGCTTTCTTT

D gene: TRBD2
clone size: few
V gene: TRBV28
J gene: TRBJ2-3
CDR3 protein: CASSFGVLRGGLADTQYF
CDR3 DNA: TGTGCCAGCAGTTTTGGGGTCCTACGGGGGGGCCTGGCAGATACGCAGTATTTT

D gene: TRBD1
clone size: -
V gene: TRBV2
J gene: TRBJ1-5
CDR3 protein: CASRRTGTGQPQHF
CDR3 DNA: TGTGCCAGCAGGAGGACAGGGACCGGGCAGCCCCAGCATTTT

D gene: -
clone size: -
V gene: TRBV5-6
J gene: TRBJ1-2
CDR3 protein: CASSYIDIQYGYTF
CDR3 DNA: TGTGCCAGCAGCTATATAGACATCCAGTATGGCTACACCTTC

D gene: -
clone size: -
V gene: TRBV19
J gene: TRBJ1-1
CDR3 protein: CASRGGLVNTEAFF
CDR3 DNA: TGTGCCAGTAGAGGAGGATTGGTGAACACTGAAGCTTTCTTT

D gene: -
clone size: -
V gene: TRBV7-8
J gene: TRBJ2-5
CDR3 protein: CASSPGTLQETQYF
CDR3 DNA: TGTGCCAGCAGCCCTGGGACTCTACAAGAGACCCAGTACTTC

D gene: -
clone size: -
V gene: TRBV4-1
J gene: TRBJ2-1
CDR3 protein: CASSQVEGREQFF
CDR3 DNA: TGCGCCAGCAGCCAAGTGGAGGGGCGGGAGCAGTTCTTC

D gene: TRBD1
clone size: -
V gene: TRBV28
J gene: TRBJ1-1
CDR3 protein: CASSSPTGGKVEAFF
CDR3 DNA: TGTGCCAGCAGTTCGCCGACAGGGGGGAAAGTTGAAGCTTTCTTT

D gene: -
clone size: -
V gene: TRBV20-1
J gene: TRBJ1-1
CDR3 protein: CSALRTEAFF
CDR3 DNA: TGCAGTGCTCTGCGGACTGAAGCTTTCTTT

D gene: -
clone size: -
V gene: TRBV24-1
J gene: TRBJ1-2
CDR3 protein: CATSDSQVANYGYTF
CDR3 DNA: TGTGCCACCAGTGATTCACAGGTAGCTAACTATGGCTACACCTTC

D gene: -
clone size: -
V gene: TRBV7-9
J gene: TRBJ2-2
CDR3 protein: CASSLVQGTGELFF
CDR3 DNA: TGTGCCAGCAGCTTAGTACAGGGAACCGGGGAGCTGTTTTTT

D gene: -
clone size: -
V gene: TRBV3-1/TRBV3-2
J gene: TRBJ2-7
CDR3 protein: CASSHGAGAYEQYF
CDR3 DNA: TGTGCCAGCAGCCACGGGGCGGGGGCGTACGAGCAGTACTTC

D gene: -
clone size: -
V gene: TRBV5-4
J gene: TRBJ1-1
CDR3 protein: CASSLVGGGARNTEAFF
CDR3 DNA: TGTGCCAGCAGCTTGGTCGGGGGGGGAGCGAGGAACACTGAAGCTTTCTTT

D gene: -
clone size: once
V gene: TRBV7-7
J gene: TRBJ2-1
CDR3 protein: CASSLGGQSGYNEQFF
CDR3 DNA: TGTGCTAGCAGCCTCGGGGGTCAATCAGGCTACAATGAGCAGTTCTTC

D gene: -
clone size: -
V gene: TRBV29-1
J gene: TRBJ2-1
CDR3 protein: CSVGRGTGEQFF
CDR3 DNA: TGCAGCGTTGGAAGGGGCACAGGTGAGCAGTTCTTC

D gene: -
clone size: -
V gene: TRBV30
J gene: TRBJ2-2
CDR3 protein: CAWSLYGGHGELFF
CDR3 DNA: TGTGCCTGGAGCCTCTACGGGGGTCACGGGGAGCTGTTTTTT

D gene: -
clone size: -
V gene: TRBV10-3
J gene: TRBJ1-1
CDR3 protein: CAISERTPNTEAFF
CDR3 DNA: TGTGCCATCAGTGAAAGGACACCCAACACTGAAGCTTTCTTT

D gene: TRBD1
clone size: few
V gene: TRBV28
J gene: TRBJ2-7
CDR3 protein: CASSSSGTGHHEQYF
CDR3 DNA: TGTGCCAGCAGTTCATCCGGGACAGGGCATCACGAGCAGTACTTC

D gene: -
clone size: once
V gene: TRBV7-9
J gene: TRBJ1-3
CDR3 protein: CASSFDLTNPNTIYF
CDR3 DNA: TGTGCCAGCAGCTTCGATCTAACTAATCCAAACACCATATATTTT

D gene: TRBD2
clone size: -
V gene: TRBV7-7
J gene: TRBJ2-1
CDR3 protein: CASSLASGSLNEQFF
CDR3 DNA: TGTGCTAGCAGCTTAGCTAGCGGATCCCTCAATGAGCAGTTCTTC

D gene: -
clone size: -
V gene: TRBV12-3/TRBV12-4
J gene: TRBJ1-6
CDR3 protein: CASSPNMGSPLHF
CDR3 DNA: TGTGCCAGCAGTCCCAATATGGGCTCACCCCTCCACTTT

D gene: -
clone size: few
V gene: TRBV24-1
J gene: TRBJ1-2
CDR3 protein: CATSASPGGAHYGYTF
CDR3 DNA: TGTGCCACCAGTGCCAGTCCTGGGGGCGCGCACTATGGCTACACCTTC

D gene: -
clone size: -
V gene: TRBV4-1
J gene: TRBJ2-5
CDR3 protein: CASSRSPSEETQYF
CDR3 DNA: TGCGCCAGCAGCCGCTCGCCTAGTGAAGAGACCCAGTACTTC

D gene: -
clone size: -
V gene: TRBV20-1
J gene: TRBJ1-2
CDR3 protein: CSASDVNYGYTF
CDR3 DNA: TGCAGTGCTAGTGACGTAAACTATGGCTACACCTTC

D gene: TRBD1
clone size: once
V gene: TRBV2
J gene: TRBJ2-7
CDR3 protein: CASGTGVYEQYF
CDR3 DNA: TGTGCCAGCGGGACAGGAGTCTACGAGCAGTACTTC